This is a list of T cell receptor beta chains from one sample in a study of cytomegalovirus exposure and HLA in healthy donors. Method: immunoSEQ multiplex PCR; TCRdb's copy keeps in-frame clones and lacks some. The data hold approximately 150,000 clones, with about 77% observed a single time. Sequenced sample: PBMCs. The receptor source for this set is a woman in her forties or fifties in good health and CMV-seronegative. Each CDR3 is given with its conserved first and last residue. A D gene is named only where the DNA matches it firmly.

TRBV14	TRBJ1-1	TRBD1	TGTGCCAGCAGCCAACAAGGCAGGGGGTCTGAAGCTTTCTTT	CASSQQGRGSEAFF
TRBV6-1	TRBJ2-5	-	TGTGCCAGCAGTGATAGCCAGGGCAGGGAGACCCAGTACTTC	CASSDSQGRETQYF
TRBV7-9	TRBJ1-5	-	TGTGCCAGCAGCCTCCTAGGACAGCCCCAGCATTTT	CASSLLGQPQHF
TRBV29-1	TRBJ1-3	-	TGCAGCGTCGCAACTCCGAACAGGCCCCTGGCTGGAAACACCATATATTTT	CSVATPNRPLAGNTIYF
TRBV9	TRBJ1-1	-	TGTGCCAGCAGCTTTACCGGGGTTTCCAACACTGAAGCTTTCTTT	CASSFTGVSNTEAFF
TRBV5-1	TRBJ2-1	TRBD2	TGCGCCAGTATCTTAGCGGGGGGAGGCGACAATGAGCAGTTCTTC	CASILAGGGDNEQFF
TRBV7-9	TRBJ1-5	-	TGTGCCAGCAGCGTACAGGGTAGCAATCGGCCCCAGCACTTT	CASSVQGSNRPQHF
TRBV27	TRBJ1-5	-	TGTGCCAGCAGCCGAGGGGAGGCACCCAATCAGCCCCAGCATTTT	CASSRGEAPNQPQHF
TRBV28	TRBJ1-5	-	TGTGCCAGCAGCTCCCGGACAGTTAGCAATCAGCCCCAGCATTTT	CASSSRTVSNQPQHF
TRBV18	TRBJ1-1	-	TGTGCCAGCTCACCTCTTACGGGGAACACTGAAGCTTTCTTT	CASSPLTGNTEAFF
TRBV7-6	TRBJ2-2	TRBD2	TGTGCCAGCAGCTTAAGACTAGCGGGTAACACCGGGGAGCTGTTTTTT	CASSLRLAGNTGELFF